This T cell receptor beta chain comes out of a study of CD8 T cells in ankylosing spondylitis. Study observations and caveats: Ankylosing spondylitis blood seemed to carry a telltale TCR beta motif made of roughly 8 highly homologous variants.

The CDR3 has 12 residues. Germline V gene data show CDR1 as MNHEY and CDR2 as SVGAGI. V was trimmed by 2 bases and J by 3 bases, leaving 5 bases between them. Each CDR3 protein is one row after TCRdb ran MiXCR on the 5' RACE reads. Of some 140,000 distinct CDR3 sequences listed, 15% to 20% are singletons. Regarding this clonotype: The antigen is not known.

The chain recombines TRBV6-5 with TRBJ2-7; no clear D. The TCR was taken from a male donor with ankylosing spondylitis. Sequenced sample: blood, either unsorted or a sorted T cell fraction (not recorded which). DNA of the CDR3: TGTGCCAGCAGTTACCCGGGCTACGAGCAGTACTTC. It codes for CASSYPGYEQYF.